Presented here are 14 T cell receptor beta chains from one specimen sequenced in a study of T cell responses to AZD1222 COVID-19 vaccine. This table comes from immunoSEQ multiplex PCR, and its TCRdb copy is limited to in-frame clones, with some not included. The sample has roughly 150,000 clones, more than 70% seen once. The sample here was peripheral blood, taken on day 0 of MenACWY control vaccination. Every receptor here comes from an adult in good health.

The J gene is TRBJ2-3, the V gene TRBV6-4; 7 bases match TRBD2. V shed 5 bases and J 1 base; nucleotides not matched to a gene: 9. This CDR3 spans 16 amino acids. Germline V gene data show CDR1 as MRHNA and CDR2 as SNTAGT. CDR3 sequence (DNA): TGTGCCAGCAGTAGGCGAGCCAGCGGGGGCACAGATACGCAGTATTTT. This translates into CASSRRASGGTDTQYF.

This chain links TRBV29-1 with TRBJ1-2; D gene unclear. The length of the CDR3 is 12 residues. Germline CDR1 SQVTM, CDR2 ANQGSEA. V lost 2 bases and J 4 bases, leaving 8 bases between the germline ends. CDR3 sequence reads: CSVERSGYGYTF. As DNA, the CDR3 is TGCAGCGTTGAAAGGTCGGGCTATGGCTACACCTTC.

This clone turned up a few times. CDR3 nucleotide sequence: TGTGCCAGCAGCGGATGGACCGGGACAGGGATTCCTGGCTACACCTTC. It codes for CASSGWTGTGIPGYTF. The J gene is TRBJ1-2, the V gene TRBV7-2, with 9 bases identical to TRBD1. The V gene's germline CDR1 is SGHTA and CDR2 FQGNSA. The CDR3 loop spans 16 amino acids. V shed 5 bases, J shed 7 bases, and the junction held 14 bases outside the gene matches.

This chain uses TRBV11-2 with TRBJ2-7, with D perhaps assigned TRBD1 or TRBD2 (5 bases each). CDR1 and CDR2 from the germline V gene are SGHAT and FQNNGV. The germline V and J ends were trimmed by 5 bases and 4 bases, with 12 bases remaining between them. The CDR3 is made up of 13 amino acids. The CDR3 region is CASSAEGRYEQYF. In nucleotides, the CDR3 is TGTGCCAGCAGCGCCGAGGGACGGTACGAGCAGTACTTC.

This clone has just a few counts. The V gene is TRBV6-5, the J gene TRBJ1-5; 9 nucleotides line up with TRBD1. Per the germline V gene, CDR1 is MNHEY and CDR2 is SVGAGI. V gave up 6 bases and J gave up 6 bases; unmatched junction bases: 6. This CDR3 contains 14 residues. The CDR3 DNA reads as TGTGCCAGCAGGAGGACAGGGGATGCTCAGCCCCAGCATTTT. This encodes CASRRTGDAQPQHF.

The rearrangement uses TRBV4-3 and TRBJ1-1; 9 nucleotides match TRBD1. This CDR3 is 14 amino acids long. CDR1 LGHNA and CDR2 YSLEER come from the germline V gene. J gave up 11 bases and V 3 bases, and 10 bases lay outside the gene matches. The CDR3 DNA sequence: TGCGCCAGCAGCCAGCGACAGGGGGACTTATGGGCTTTCTTT. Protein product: CASSQRQGDLWAFF.

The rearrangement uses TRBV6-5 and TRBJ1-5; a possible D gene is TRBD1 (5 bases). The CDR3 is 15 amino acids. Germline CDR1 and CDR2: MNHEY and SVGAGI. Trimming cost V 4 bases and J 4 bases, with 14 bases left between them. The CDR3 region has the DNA TGTGCCAGCAGTTGGGGACCCCAAGGGAATCAGCCCCAGCATTTT. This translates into CASSWGPQGNQPQHF.

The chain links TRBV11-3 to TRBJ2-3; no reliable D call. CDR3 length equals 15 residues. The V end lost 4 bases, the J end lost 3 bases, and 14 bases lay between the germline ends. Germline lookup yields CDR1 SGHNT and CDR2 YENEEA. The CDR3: CASSSGLRSTDTQYF. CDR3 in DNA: TGTGCCAGCAGCTCGGGCCTCAGGAGTACAGATACGCAGTATTTT.

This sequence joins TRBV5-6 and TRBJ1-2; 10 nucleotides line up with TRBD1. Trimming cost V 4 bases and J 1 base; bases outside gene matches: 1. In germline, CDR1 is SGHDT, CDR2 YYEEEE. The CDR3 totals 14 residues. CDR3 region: CASSRDRGNYGYTF. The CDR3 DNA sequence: TGTGCCAGCAGCAGGGACAGGGGTAACTATGGCTACACCTTC.

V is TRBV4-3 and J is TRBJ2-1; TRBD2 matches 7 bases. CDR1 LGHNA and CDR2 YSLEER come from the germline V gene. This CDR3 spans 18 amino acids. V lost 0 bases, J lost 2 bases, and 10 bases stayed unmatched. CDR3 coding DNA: TGCGCCAGCAGCCAAGAGGGGGGGAGGGCCGTACCCTACAATGAGCAGTTCTTC. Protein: CASSQEGGRAVPYNEQFF.

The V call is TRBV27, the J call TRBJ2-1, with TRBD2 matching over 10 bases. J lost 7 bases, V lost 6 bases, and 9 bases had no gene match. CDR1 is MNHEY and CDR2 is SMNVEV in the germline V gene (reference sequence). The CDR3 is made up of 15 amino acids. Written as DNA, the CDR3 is TGTGCCAGCAGCCCCACGAGACTAGCGGGTAATGAGCAGTTCTTC. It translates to CASSPTRLAGNEQFF.

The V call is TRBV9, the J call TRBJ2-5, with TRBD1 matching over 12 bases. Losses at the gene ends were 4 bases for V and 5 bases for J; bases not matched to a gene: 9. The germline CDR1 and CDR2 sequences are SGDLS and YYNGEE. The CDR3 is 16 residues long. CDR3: CASSTGTGGSGETQYF. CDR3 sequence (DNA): TGTGCCAGCAGCACCGGGACAGGGGGCTCGGGTGAGACCCAGTACTTC.

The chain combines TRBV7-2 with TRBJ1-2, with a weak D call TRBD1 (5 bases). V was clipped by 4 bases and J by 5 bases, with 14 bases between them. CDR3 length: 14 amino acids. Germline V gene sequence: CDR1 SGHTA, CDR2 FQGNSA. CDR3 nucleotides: TGTGCCAGCAGCTCCAACACAGGTCCTTATGGCTACACCTTC. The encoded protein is CASSSNTGPYGYTF.

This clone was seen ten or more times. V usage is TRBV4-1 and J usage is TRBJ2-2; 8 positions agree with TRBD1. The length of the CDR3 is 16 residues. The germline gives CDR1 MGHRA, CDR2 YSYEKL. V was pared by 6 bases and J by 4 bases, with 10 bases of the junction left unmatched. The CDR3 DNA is TGCGCCAGCAGGGCGGACAGGGTTCTCGGCACCGGGGAGCTGTTTTTT. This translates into CASRADRVLGTGELFF.